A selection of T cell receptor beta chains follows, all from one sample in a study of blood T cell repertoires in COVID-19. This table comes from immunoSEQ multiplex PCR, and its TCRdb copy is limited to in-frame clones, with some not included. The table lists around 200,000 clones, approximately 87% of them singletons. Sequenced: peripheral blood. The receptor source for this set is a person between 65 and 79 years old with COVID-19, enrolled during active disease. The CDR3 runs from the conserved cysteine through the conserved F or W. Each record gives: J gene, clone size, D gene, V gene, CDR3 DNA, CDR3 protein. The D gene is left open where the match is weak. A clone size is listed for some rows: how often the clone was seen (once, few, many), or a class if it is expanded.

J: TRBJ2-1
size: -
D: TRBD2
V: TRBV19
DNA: TGTGCCAGTAGTTCCGGTCCAGGGACTAGCTCCTACAATGAGCAGTTCTTC
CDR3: CASSSGPGTSSYNEQFF

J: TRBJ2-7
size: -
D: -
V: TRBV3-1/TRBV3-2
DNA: TGTGCCAGCAGCCGAACGGCCGCAGGTGAGCAGTACTTC
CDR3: CASSRTAAGEQYF

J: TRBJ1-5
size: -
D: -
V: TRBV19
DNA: TGTGCCAGTAGTATCTGGGGGCGCAGGGATCAGCCCCAGCATTTT
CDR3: CASSIWGRRDQPQHF

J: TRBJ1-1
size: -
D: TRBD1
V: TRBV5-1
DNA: TGCGCCAGCTGTACAGGGGTGAACACTGAAGCTTTCTTT
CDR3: CASCTGVNTEAFF

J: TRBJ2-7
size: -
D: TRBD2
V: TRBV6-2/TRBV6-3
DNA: TGTGCCAGCAGTTACTCGGCTAGCGGGATGAATTACGAGCAGTACTTC
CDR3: CASSYSASGMNYEQYF

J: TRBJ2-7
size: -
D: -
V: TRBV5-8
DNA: TGTGCCAGCAGCTTGATCACCACACGCGAGCAGTACTTC
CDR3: CASSLITTREQYF

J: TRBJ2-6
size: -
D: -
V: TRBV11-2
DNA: TGTGCCAGCAGCTTCCTAGGTATCTCTGGGGCCAACGTCCTGACTTTC
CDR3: CASSFLGISGANVLTF

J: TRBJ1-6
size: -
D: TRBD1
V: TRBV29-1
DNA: TGCAGCGTGGGGACAGGGAATTCACCCCTCCACTTT
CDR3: CSVGTGNSPLHF

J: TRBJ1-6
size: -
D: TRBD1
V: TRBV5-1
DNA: TGCGCCAGCAGCTCTAGGGGCAGGGGGGATTCACCCCTCCACTTT
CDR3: CASSSRGRGDSPLHF

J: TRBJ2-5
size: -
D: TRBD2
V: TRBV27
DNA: TGTGCCAGCAGTTGGACTAGCGGGGAGACCCAGTACTTC
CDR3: CASSWTSGETQYF

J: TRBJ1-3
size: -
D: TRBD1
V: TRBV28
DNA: TGTGCCAGCAGTTTCCCGGGACAGGGGGTGGGTGCGGGCAACACCATATATTTT
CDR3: CASSFPGQGVGAGNTIYF

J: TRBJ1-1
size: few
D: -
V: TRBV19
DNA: TGTGCCAGTAGTCATAGGCCGGGTGAAGCTTTCTTT
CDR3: CASSHRPGEAFF

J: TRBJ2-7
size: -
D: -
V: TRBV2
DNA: TGTGCCAGCAGTGAAGGGGTCCGAGGTGGGTACGAGCAGTACTTC
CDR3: CASSEGVRGGYEQYF

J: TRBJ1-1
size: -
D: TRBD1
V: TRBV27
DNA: TGTGCCAGCAGCTATGGACAGGGTACTGAAGCTTTCTTT
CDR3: CASSYGQGTEAFF

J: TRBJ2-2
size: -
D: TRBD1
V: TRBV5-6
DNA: TGTGCCAGCAGCTCAACGACGAAAGGACAGGGTGCCACCGGGGAGCTGTTTTTT
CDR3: CASSSTTKGQGATGELFF

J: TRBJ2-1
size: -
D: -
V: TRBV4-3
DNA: TGCGCCAGCAGCCAAGATCCTCTCCGACTAAATGAGCAGTTCTTC
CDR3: CASSQDPLRLNEQFF

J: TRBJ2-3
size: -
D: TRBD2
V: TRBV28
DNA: TGTGCCAGCGTGAAGGGACTAGTCACAGATACGCAGTATTTT
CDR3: CASVKGLVTDTQYF

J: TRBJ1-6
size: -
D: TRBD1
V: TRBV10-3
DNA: TGTGCCATCGGACAGGGCGATTCACCCCTCCACTTT
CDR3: CAIGQGDSPLHF

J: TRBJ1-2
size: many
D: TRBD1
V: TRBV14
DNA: TGTGCCAGCAGCTCCGGGACAGGGGAGGTTGGCTATGGCTACACCTTC
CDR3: CASSSGTGEVGYGYTF

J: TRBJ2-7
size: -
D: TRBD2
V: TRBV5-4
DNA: TGTGCCAGCAGCATGGGGGCGGGGGGGCCCTACGAGCAGTACTTC
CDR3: CASSMGAGGPYEQYF

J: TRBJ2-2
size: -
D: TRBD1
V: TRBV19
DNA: TGTGCCAGTAGTGACATCGGACAGGGGGCCGACACCGGGGAGCTGTTTTTT
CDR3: CASSDIGQGADTGELFF

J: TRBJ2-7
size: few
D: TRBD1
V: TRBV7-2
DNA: TGTGCCAGCAGCTCGGGACAGTTTTCTCACGAGCAGTACTTC
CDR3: CASSSGQFSHEQYF

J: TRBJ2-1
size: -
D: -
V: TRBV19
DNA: TGTGCCAGTAGTATAGTAAGAGGTTTCCCGGACAATGAGCAGTTCTTC
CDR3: CASSIVRGFPDNEQFF

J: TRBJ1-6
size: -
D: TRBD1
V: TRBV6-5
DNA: TGTGCCAGCAGGCTATCCCGGGACAGGTATTCACCCCTCCACTTT
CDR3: CASRLSRDRYSPLHF

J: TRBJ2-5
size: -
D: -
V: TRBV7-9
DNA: TGTGCCAGCAGCTTAGTAACAGGGCGAGAGACCCAGTACTTC
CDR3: CASSLVTGRETQYF

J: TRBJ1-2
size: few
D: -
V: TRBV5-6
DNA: TGTGCCAGCAGCTATGGACAGCGCACGGTTTATGGCTACACCTTC
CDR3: CASSYGQRTVYGYTF

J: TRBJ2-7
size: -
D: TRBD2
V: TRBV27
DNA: TGTGCCAGCAGTACATACACCGGAGGGACTAGGTACGAGCAGTACTTC
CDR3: CASSTYTGGTRYEQYF

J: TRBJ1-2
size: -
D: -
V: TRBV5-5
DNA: TGTGCCAGCAGCCCACGTCCCTACTCTAGAGGGTATGGCTACACCTTC
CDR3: CASSPRPYSRGYGYTF

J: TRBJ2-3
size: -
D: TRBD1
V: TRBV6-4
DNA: TGTGCCAGCAGTCGGGACAGGGCAGATACGCAGTATTTT
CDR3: CASSRDRADTQYF

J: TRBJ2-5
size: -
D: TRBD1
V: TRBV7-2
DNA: TGTGCCAGCAGCCAACCGGACAGGGGAGAGACCCAGTACTTC
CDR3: CASSQPDRGETQYF

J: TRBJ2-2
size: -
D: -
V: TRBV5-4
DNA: TGTGCCAGCAGCTTGGCCCGACAGGCGAACACCGGGGAGCTGTTTTTT
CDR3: CASSLARQANTGELFF

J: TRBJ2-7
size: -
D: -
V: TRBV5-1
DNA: TGCGCCAGCAGCTTGCTGGGGCCCTACGAGCAGTACTTC
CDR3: CASSLLGPYEQYF

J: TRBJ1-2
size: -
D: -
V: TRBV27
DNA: TGTGCCAGCAGTTTTATTCAGGGCACAGCTAACTATGGCTACACCTTC
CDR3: CASSFIQGTANYGYTF

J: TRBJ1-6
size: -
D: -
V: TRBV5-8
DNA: TGTGCCAGCAGCTTGGGGGGAGGAGAGGCGAAACCCCTCCACTTT
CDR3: CASSLGGGEAKPLHF

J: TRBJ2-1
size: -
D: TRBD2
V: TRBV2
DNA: TGTGCCAGCAACGGGAAGCGGGAGGGCTTTGATGAGCAGTTCTTC
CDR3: CASNGKREGFDEQFF

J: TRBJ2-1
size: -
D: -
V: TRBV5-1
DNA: TGCGCCAGCAGCCCTGCGAGGTTGGACTTTTCATCCAATGAGCAGTTCTTC
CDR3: CASSPARLDFSSNEQFF

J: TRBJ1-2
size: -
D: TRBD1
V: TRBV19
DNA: TGTGCCAGTAGTAGGGGACAGGAGGGCAGGTATGGCTACACCTTC
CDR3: CASSRGQEGRYGYTF

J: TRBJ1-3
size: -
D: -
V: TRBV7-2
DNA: TGTGCCAGCAGCTACGGGGCTGGAAACACCATATATTTT
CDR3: CASSYGAGNTIYF

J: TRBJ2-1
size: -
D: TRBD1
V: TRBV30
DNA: TGTGCCTGGAGTCACGGGACAGGACTAATTGAGCAGTTCTTC
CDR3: CAWSHGTGLIEQFF

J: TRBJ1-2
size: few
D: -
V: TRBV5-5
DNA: TGTGCCAGCAGCTCAGAACGTGGCTACACCTTC
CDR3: CASSSERGYTF

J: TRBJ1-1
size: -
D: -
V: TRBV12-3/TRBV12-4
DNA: TGTGCCAGCAGTTTCGGCCAGGCGTTTGAAGCTTTCTTT
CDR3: CASSFGQAFEAFF

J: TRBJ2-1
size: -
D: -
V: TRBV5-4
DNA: TGTGCCAGCAGCTTGCGGGGGTTCTACAATGAGCAGTTCTTC
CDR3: CASSLRGFYNEQFF

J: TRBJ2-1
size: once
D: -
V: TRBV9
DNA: TGTGCCAGCAGCGTAGAGGGGCAGGACAATGAGCAGTTCTTC
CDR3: CASSVEGQDNEQFF

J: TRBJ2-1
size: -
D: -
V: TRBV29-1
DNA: TGCAGCGTTGAAGGGTTGGTAGAACCCCTCGGGGAGCAGTTCTTC
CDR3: CSVEGLVEPLGEQFF

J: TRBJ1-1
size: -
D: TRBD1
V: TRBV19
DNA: TGTGCCAGTACCATCCGGGACAGGGCGCCAGCTTTCTTT
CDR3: CASTIRDRAPAFF

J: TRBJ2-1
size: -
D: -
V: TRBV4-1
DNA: TGCGCCAGCAGCCAAGAGAAGCAAGAATACAATGAGCAGTTCTTC
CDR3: CASSQEKQEYNEQFF

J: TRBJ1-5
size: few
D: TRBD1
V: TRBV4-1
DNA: TGCGCCAGCAGCTCTCCGGGACAGGGTTTAGGTAATCAGCCCCAGCATTTT
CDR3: CASSSPGQGLGNQPQHF

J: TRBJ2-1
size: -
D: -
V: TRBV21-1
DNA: TGTGCCAGCAGCGAGCCGGGGGTCGGTGAGCAGTTCTTC
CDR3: CASSEPGVGEQFF

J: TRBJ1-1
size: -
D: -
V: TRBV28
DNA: TGTGCCAGCACCAAATTGTATGGACAGACGAACACTGAAGCTTTCTTT
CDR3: CASTKLYGQTNTEAFF

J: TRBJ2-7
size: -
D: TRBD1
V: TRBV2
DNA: TGTGCCAGCAGTTTGGGCAGGGGGCTGGGTGAGCAGTACTTC
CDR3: CASSLGRGLGEQYF

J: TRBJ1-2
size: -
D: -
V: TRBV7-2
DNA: TGTGCCAGCAGCTCCTACTATGGCTACACCTTC
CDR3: CASSSYYGYTF

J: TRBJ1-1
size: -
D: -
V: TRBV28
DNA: TGTGCCAGCAGAGTCACAGGCAACCAGGTTCCTGAAGCTTTCTTT
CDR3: CASRVTGNQVPEAFF